This T cell receptor beta chain was retrieved from a study of cytomegalovirus exposure and HLA in healthy donors (dated by TCRdb to about 2017). Background on the whole study: An earlier analysis of roughly 570 of the donors reported 250 to 350 Gb of sequence data and 117 million unique TCR beta sequences obtained from some 170 million T cells. An early release covering 500 to 750 HLA-typed donors comprised about 320 gigabases of sequencing data and 85 million to 100 million unique TCR sequences. Among the roughly 390 genotyped donors, roughly 80% belonged to the genetic ancestry cluster associated with self-reported Caucasian donors. The study was designed to test whether signatures of past pathogen exposure could be identified by cataloging public T cell receptors. The study profiled the T cell repertoires of 550 to 700 subjects by immunosequencing and related them to cytomegalovirus serostatus. In addition to the first cohort of 650 to 800 subjects, a separate validation cohort of some 120 different subjects was used. To predict cytomegalovirus infection status, the study combined high-throughput TCR immunosequencing, statistical association of individual TCRs with disease status, and machine learning. In a later analysis, previously published TCR beta repertoires from 550 to 700 donors were re-analyzed and high-resolution HLA genotyping was added so that TCR occurrence patterns could be studied. Rather than using new phenotypic data, the later analysis identified candidate immune exposures from TCR beta sequences and from how often those sequences occurred across donors. An earlier analysis of fewer than 750 of the donors used high-throughput TCR beta sequencing to judge whether each TCR beta V gene segment behaved as functional or pseudogenic. Donor age, sex, ethnicity and CMV serostatus were compiled together with the repertoire data. In a later genetic analysis, genome-wide SNP genotypes for about three fifths of the 666 donors were used, and that subset was treated as a discovery cohort. All discovery cohort repertoires had been generated on a single sequencing platform. HLA typing included class I and class II loci at four-digit resolution. The number of typed donors differed by locus: about 620-640 for A, B, C, DRB1 and DQB1; roughly 510 for DQA1; about 600 for DPA1; and about 450 for DPB1. About 5 DR-DQ haplotypes were handled as single units for association and clustering, since linkage in the cohort was strong. Among 300 to 500 genotyped donors of the cohort, an average of roughly 230,000 unique TCR beta nucleotide sequences was sequenced per donor, of which approximately 18% were non-productive. The paper as a whole reports these results and caveats: Because HLA typing was missing for some donors at each locus, association tests included only the typed subset. In a later analysis, HLA-associated TCR beta chains showed more clonal expansion and lower generation probabilities than non-associated chains that were equally common. Assigning TCR associations to individual alleles was difficult when HLA alleles, especially DR and DQ, strongly co-occurred. Several of the top co-occurrence clusters appeared to be linked to parvovirus B19, influenza, CMV and Epstein-Barr virus, according to a later analysis. Most TCR sequences were seen in very few donors, while some public TCRs were found in many individuals. Only TCR beta chains were sequenced in this cohort, and the absence of alpha or paired-chain data limited detectable features. Roughly uniform sequencing depth across donors was assumed in presence/absence analyses, although this assumption may not hold. The sequencing pipeline was judged likely to have produced a cluster of highly shared sequence variants as a technical artifact. The classifier was reported to diagnose cytomegalovirus status with high specificity and sensitivity in both the original cohort and the validation cohort. In vitro tests confirmed that a few of the cytomegalovirus-associated TCR beta chains recognize cytomegalovirus antigens. Compared with the roughly 670-donor mean, donors in an Asian-associated ancestry cluster had fewer N-insertions in productive TCRs, according to a later genetic analysis. A later genetic analysis associated a missense DCLRE1C variant with V-gene and J-gene trimming of TCR beta chains, and an independent cohort replicated the association. An earlier analysis of 587 of the donors showed that most TCR beta V segments appeared in productive rearrangements either about 87% or about 30% of the time, which broadly matched IMGT annotations. Some IMGT-functional V segments, including TRBV6-2 and TRBV6-3, could not be distinguished by the 87-base-pair reads and were therefore excluded. Specific HLA alleles were associated with roughly 17,000 TCR beta sequences at a false discovery rate of 0.05 in a later analysis. The only immune exposure information available for the cohort was CMV serostatus. The earlier analysis of 587 of the donors excluded roughly 17 rarely observed V segments, including chromosome 9 orphons, because counts were too low. In the study, roughly 160 TCR beta chains were listed as associated with cytomegalovirus. A later analysis found that TCR association rates varied across HLA loci, with DRB1 alleles showing the most associated TCRs and HLA-C alleles the fewest. The authors suggested that the approach could potentially be generalized to other disease states and immunological phenotypes. A further reported finding was that TCR beta sequences accurately predicted the HLA-A and HLA-B alleles for most subjects in the first cohort. Most CMV-associated TCR beta chains appeared to be HLA-restricted in a later analysis, and the HLA associations seemed to be driven largely by CMV exposure. Correlated functional status among segregating V segments might be attributable to linkage disequilibrium, but an unknown experimental factor could not be ruled out.

From cysteine to phenylalanine, the CDR3 is 14 amino acids long. Just CDR3 DNA is preserved here, 42 bases in frame from base 1. The germline V gene specifies LGHNA as CDR1 and YSLEER as CDR2. V lost 0 bases and J lost 5 bases; the stretch between them is 8 bases long. The cohort was made up of about 670 healthy bone marrow donors. At the time of sampling, every cohort member was nominally healthy, though immune exposures that went unrecorded were likely present. CMV serostatus was recorded as positive for 289 and negative for about half of the roughly 700 cohort members, whereas no CMV serostatus was recorded for the donor in question. Each donor provided a peripheral blood sample, and peripheral blood mononuclear cells were used for TCR beta sequencing. Genomic DNA was extracted from the blood cell samples with the Qiagen DNeasy Blood Extraction Kit. On this clone: Its cognate antigen has yet to be identified. No base quality information exists; no much larger clone differs at one position. Other DNA sequences in this sample translate to the same CDR3.

Libraries came from the immunoSEQ multiplex PCR assay. For the multiplex PCR, a mixture combining 60 forward primers for TCR Vbeta segments and 13 reverse primers for TCR Jbeta segments was used. A multiplex PCR assay on genomic DNA amplified the CDR3 region of rearranged TCR beta genes. On the Illumina HiSeq System, the amplified TCR beta libraries were sequenced as 87-base-pair reads. On the study's bioinformatics: Across the 670 or so repertoires, a later analysis counted roughly 84 million unique TCR beta chains, 9.5 million to 13 million of which were shared by at least two donors. To remove PCR and sequencing errors, raw reads were error-corrected and collapsed into unique sequences using a nearest-neighbor algorithm that merged closely related sequences. V, D and J gene segments were assigned by aligning CDR3 sequences to IMGT reference sequences. Each retained sequence needed at least a six-nucleotide match to both a V gene segment and a J gene segment. Rearrangements were called productive when the CDR3 lacked stop codons and stayed in frame with V and J; all others were non-productive. Following IMGT convention, CDR3 was defined as the stretch from the second conserved V-encoded cysteine to the conserved J-encoded phenylalanine. The earlier analysis of more than 450 of the donors excluded sequences that lacked an unambiguous match to a single V gene segment. An earlier analysis of approximately 590 of the donors called V segments functional above 56.7% productive rearrangements and segregating when the between-donor standard deviation exceeded 5%. A statistical classification framework was built for diagnosing cytomegalovirus status from the catalog of TCR beta chain sequences. V and J gene assignment, in a later analysis, came from comparing TCR nucleotide sequences with IMGT/GENE-DB human TR gene sequences. In a later analysis, CDR3 sequences and most-parsimonious VDJ recombination scenarios were assigned using the TCRdist pipeline. A later analysis defined each TCR beta chain by its CDR3 amino acid sequence plus V-gene family, and excluded reads lacking a unique V-gene family. A later analysis removed 500 to 650 highly shared, low-generation-probability nucleotide sequences to deal with suspected cross-contamination and a sequencing artifact. In a later analysis, a clonal expansion index was calculated for each public chain from normalized within-repertoire ranks of inferred template counts. A later analysis computed generation probabilities with a VDJ recombination model fitted to out-of-frame rearrangements, and checked the results against IGoR. Hypergeometric tests were used in a later analysis to score TCR-TCR, TCR-HLA and TCR-CMV co-occurrence, with a repertoire-size bias correction applied to the TCR pairs. A later analysis estimated false discovery rates by permuting HLA or CMV assignments 20 times. In a later analysis, co-occurring TCRs were grouped with DBSCAN, and TCRdist sequence similarity was added when clustering was performed within HLA-allele-positive subsets. Co-occurrence clustering excluded repertoires with fewer than 30,000 or more than 120,000 public chains, plus five with anomalous nucleotide sharing. TCRdb limited this immuneACCESS table to in-frame rearrangements with V and J called. A share of clones is missing; checked studies link under half to unresolved V genes, and the rest is unexplained. That table is the source of V, J and clone size, and D and trimming were worked out from the DNA. Present in this sample are 50,000 to 75,000 clones, 65% to 90% of which were seen just once. 1.5% to 2% of the sample comes from the top ten.

Sequencing input: PBMCs. The clonotype comes from a human donor in good health. The chain couples TRBV4-3 to TRBJ1-3; no D gene can be assigned with confidence. The CDR3 amino acid sequence is: CASSQDTSRNTIYF. The sequenced DNA: TGCGCCAGCAGCCAAGATACAAGTAGAAACACCATATATTTT.